This is a list of T cell receptor beta chains from one sample in a study of human T cells and chemical hapten exposure. Via MiXCR, TCRdb re-called the RACE reads, giving one row per CDR3 protein. The repertoire has about 70,000 distinct CDR3 sequences, about 9.1% of them found once; the top ten carry 3.3%. Sequencing used whole blood, obtained in connection with sensitization to the hapten diphenylcyclopropenone (DPC). These receptors were collected from a woman aged 40 to 50 with alopecia areata. Some clones in this sample may be carry-over from other donors' samples. CDR3s include the opening cysteine and the closing phenylalanine or tryptophan. The D gene is left open where the match is weak. Clone size is not always given. Where it is, it says once, few, many or a class for expanded clones.

cdr3_nt: TGCAGTGCTATCACCGCTAACTATGGCTACACCTTC
cdr3_aa: CSAITANYGYTF
v_call: TRBV20-1
j_call: TRBJ1-2
clone_size: many
d_call: -

cdr3_nt: TGTGCCAGCACCCAAGGAGCAGGGATAAATGAGCAGTTCTTC
cdr3_aa: CASTQGAGINEQFF
v_call: TRBV3-1
j_call: TRBJ2-1
clone_size: many
d_call: -

cdr3_nt: TGTGACATCAGTGCCACAGGAATCTACGAGCAGTACTTC
cdr3_aa: CDISATGIYEQYF
v_call: TRBV10-3
j_call: TRBJ2-7
clone_size: -
d_call: -

cdr3_nt: TGTGCCAGCGGGATATCCGGGACAGGGGCCATGAACACTGAAGCTTTCTTT
cdr3_aa: CASGISGTGAMNTEAFF
v_call: TRBV27
j_call: TRBJ1-1
clone_size: many
d_call: TRBD1

cdr3_nt: TGTGCCAGCAAACCGGGACAGCTTTCCTCCGAGCAGTACTTC
cdr3_aa: CASKPGQLSSEQYF
v_call: TRBV2
j_call: TRBJ2-7
clone_size: many
d_call: TRBD1

cdr3_nt: TGTGCCAGCAGCAAAACGATGCCGGGGGTCCCCCGCCTCGTACGGGACAGCAGCACAGATACGCAGTATTTT
cdr3_aa: CASSKTMPGVPRLVRDSSTDTQYF
v_call: TRBV7-2
j_call: TRBJ2-3
clone_size: many
d_call: -

cdr3_nt: TGTGCCAGCTCACCATCGGCAGGGGACATTCAGTACTTC
cdr3_aa: CASSPSAGDIQYF
v_call: TRBV18
j_call: TRBJ2-4
clone_size: many
d_call: -

cdr3_nt: TGTGCCAGCAGCCCCCCAATCGGCGATGAGCAGTTCTTC
cdr3_aa: CASSPPIGDEQFF
v_call: TRBV7-9
j_call: TRBJ2-1
clone_size: many
d_call: -

cdr3_nt: TGCGCCAGCAGCTTCGAGGGGGGGCTTAGTGCAGATACGCAGTATTTT
cdr3_aa: CASSFEGGLSADTQYF
v_call: TRBV5-1
j_call: TRBJ2-3
clone_size: many
d_call: -

cdr3_nt: TGTGCCAGCAGTCTCACATCGGGGGCGCGAGGCTACACCTTT
cdr3_aa: CASSLTSGARGYTF
v_call: TRBV28
j_call: TRBJ1-2
clone_size: many
d_call: -

cdr3_nt: TGTGCCAGCAGCCCTAGCCAGGGGGTGAACTCCTACGAGCAGTACTTC
cdr3_aa: CASSPSQGVNSYEQYF
v_call: TRBV6-1
j_call: TRBJ2-7
clone_size: few
d_call: TRBD1

cdr3_nt: TGTGCCAGCAGCTTAGGAGTGGTTACCTCCTACGAGCAGTACTTC
cdr3_aa: CASSLGVVTSYEQYF
v_call: TRBV7-8
j_call: TRBJ2-7
clone_size: -
d_call: -

cdr3_nt: TGCAGTGCCCGAGGACAGAACAATGAGCAGTTCTTC
cdr3_aa: CSARGQNNEQFF
v_call: TRBV20-1
j_call: TRBJ2-1
clone_size: -
d_call: -

cdr3_nt: TGTGCCATCAGTAGGACAGAAGATCAGCCCCAGCATTTT
cdr3_aa: CAISRTEDQPQHF
v_call: TRBV10-3
j_call: TRBJ1-5
clone_size: medium-sized
d_call: -

cdr3_nt: TGTGCCAGCAGTTTAGCCCAGGGGTGGAACACTGAAGCTTTCTTT
cdr3_aa: CASSLAQGWNTEAFF
v_call: TRBV28
j_call: TRBJ1-1
clone_size: many
d_call: -

cdr3_nt: TGTGCCAGCAGTGTAGGGGGTCCTAACAACAATGAGCAGTTCTTC
cdr3_aa: CASSVGGPNNNEQFF
v_call: TRBV2
j_call: TRBJ2-1
clone_size: -
d_call: -